Below are 31 T cell receptor beta chains sequenced from a single sample in a study of molecular identifiers for immune sequencing clone quantification (dated by TCRdb to the late 2010s). The library relied on PCR. Sequenced on an Illumina HiSeq 4000. The public reads were reprocessed in TCRdb via fastp at Q25 and MiXCR, keeping in-frame beta chains. For every CDR3 protein sequence, its rows merge into one entry that carries the most common genes and DNA. Across this sample there are 400,000 to 600,000 distinct CDR3 sequences, with about a fifth seen only once. The ten largest clones represent about 0.8% of the sample. The sequencing input was naive CD8+ T cells from blood, with Jurkat cell RNA spiked in. The sample's cell subset or site label is to be understood as: FACS-sorted CD8+CD4-CCR7+CD45RA+ naive T cells. These receptors originate from a human donor in good health. Some libraries in this study had Jurkat cell RNA spiked in.

Only a few counts were recorded for this clonotype. The chain carries TRBV25-1 and TRBJ1-5; D is uncertain. Germline-derived CDR1 and CDR2 are MGHDK and SYGVNS. V lost 1 base and J lost 3, with 7 bases in between. The CDR3 consists of 14 residues. The chain's CDR3 is CASSELAVNQPQHF. The DNA for the CDR3 is TGTGCCAGCAGTGAATTGGCTGTCAATCAGCCCCAGCATTTT. The full variable domain, in which reference TRBV25-1 and TRBJ1-5 provide the parts outside the CDR3, is EADIYQTPRYLVIGTGKKITLECSQTMGHDKMYWYQQDPGMELHLIHYSYGVNSTEKGDLSSESTVSRIRTEHFPLTLESARPSHTSQYLCASSELAVNQPQHFGDGTRLSIL.

This chain uses TRBV28 with TRBJ2-1, with D unclear. Trimming removed 4 bases from V and 6 bases from J, with 19 bases in between. Germline loops: CDR1 MDHEN, CDR2 SYDVKM. The CDR3 spans 16 residues. The CDR3 loop is CASSSPPSRVSNEQFF. The CDR3 nucleotides read TGTGCCAGCAGTTCTCCCCCTAGTAGGGTTTCCAATGAGCAGTTCTTC.

This clonotype occurred a few times. V is TRBV27 and J is TRBJ2-7, with 11 positions matching TRBD2. Trimming took 4 bases from V and 7 from J; bases not matched to a gene: 9. CDR1 and CDR2 (germline): MNHEY, SMNVEV (reference sequence). CDR3 size: 15 residues. This CDR3 reads CASSSGSGRAGEQYF. The CDR3 DNA reads as TGTGCCAGCAGTTCGGGTAGCGGGAGGGCCGGAGAGCAGTACTTC.

This clonotype was recorded a few times. The chain combines TRBV10-3 with TRBJ2-2, with unresolved D. The CDR3 is 15 residues long. V was clipped by 3 bases and J by 4 bases, with 12 bases between them. CDR1 ENHRY and CDR2 SYGVKD come from the germline V gene. CDR3 nucleotide sequence: TGTGCCATCAGTGATGATGCGCCTTTCACCGGGGAGCTGTTTTTT. Its translation: CAISDDAPFTGELFF.

There are many counts of this clonotype. The chain has TRBV5-4 and TRBJ2-7; the D call may be TRBD1 or TRBD2 (5 bases each). In germline, CDR1 is SGHNT, CDR2 YYREEE (reference sequence). The CDR3 extends over 14 amino acids. V gave up 4 bases and J gave up 4 bases, with 15 bases separating them. The CDR3 sequence: CASSPSPGTYEQYF. The CDR3 DNA follows: TGTGCCAGCAGCCCTTCCCCGGGGACGTACGAGCAGTACTTC.

This clonotype has only a few counts. This chain connects TRBV20-1 to TRBJ2-5; tentative D call: TRBD1 (5 bases). The V end lost 1 base, the J end lost 1 base, and 19 bases lay between the germline ends. The CDR3 runs 17 residues. Germline assignment: CDR1 DFQATT and CDR2 SNEGSKA (reference sequence). Here the CDR3 reads CSARGRQSRVRQETQYF. CDR3 DNA sequence: TGCAGTGCTAGAGGGAGACAGTCCAGGGTCCGCCAAGAGACCCAGTACTTC.

In this sample, this clonotype turned up a few times. The chain carries TRBV10-2 and TRBJ2-2; 7 bases match TRBD2. From germline, CDR1 is WSHSY and CDR2 SAAADI. J was trimmed by 0 bases and V by 6 bases; bases with no gene match: 7. This CDR3 is built from 16 residues. The chain's CDR3 is CASRDLAEANTGELFF. CDR3 sequence (DNA): TGCGCCAGCAGAGACCTAGCGGAGGCGAACACCGGGGAGCTGTTTTTT.

A few counts support this clonotype. V is TRBV7-3 and J is TRBJ2-3, with 14 bases aligning to TRBD2. Germline trimming cut 5 bases from V and 4 bases from J; bases unmatched to any gene: 5. CDR3 length equals 16 residues. The germline V gene encodes CDR1 SGHTA and CDR2 FQGTGA. The CDR3 reads CASSPTSGRAADTQYF. The CDR3 bases are TGTGCCAGCAGCCCGACTAGCGGGAGGGCCGCAGATACGCAGTATTTT.

For the CDR3, the DNA is TGTGCCAGCAGCGGTGACGGGAGTATGCAAGAGACCCAGTACTTC. It specifies CASSGDGSMQETQYF. The chain is built from TRBV9 and TRBJ2-5; TRBD2 is a possible D gene (6 bases). The length of the CDR3 is 15 residues. V lost 3 bases, J lost 2 bases, and 14 bases lay in between. The germline V gene encodes CDR1 SGDLS and CDR2 YYNGEE.

This clonotype was seen a handful of times. This chain joins TRBV10-3 and TRBJ2-3; D remains ambiguous. Trimming took off 0 bases at V and 0 bases at J, with 10 bases between the two ends. This CDR3 has 16 residues. Germline V lookup: CDR1 ENHRY, CDR2 SYGVKD. CDR3 DNA sequence: TGTGCCATCAGTGAGTCTACTACCTCTAGCACAGATACGCAGTATTTT. Translating it yields CAISESTTSSTDTQYF.

This clonotype has a count of ten or more. The chain is built from TRBV12-3 or TRBV12-4 and TRBJ2-7; D is unclear. CDR3 length equals 14 residues. Trimming took off 5 bases at V and 2 bases at J, with 13 bases between the two ends. CDR3 sequence reads: CASSLAASTYEQYF. CDR3 nucleotide sequence: TGTGCCAGCAGTCTGGCGGCCTCGACCTACGAGCAGTACTTC.

This clonotype came up a few times. The V and J genes are TRBV6-5 and TRBJ1-2, with D tentatively TRBD1 (6 bases). The length of the CDR3 is 13 residues. Trimming removed 5 bases at V and 5 bases at J, with 12 bases between. The germline V gene encodes CDR1 MNHEY and CDR2 SVGAGI. The CDR3 protein is CASSPQGMYGYTF. CDR3 in DNA: TGTGCCAGCAGTCCCCAGGGGATGTATGGCTACACCTTC.

As to this clonotype: This may stem from a read error, because a much larger clone lies one nucleotide away. The chain couples TRBV7-6 to TRBJ2-7; 9 nucleotides match TRBD1. The CDR3 spans 16 residues. The J segment lost 0 bases and the V segment lost 3 bases, leaving 6 bases of the junction unmatched. Germline V gene lookup returns CDR1 SGHVS and CDR2 FNYEAQ. The CDR3 sequence is CASSFAGTGSSYEQYF. The CDR3 nucleotides are TGTGCCAGCAGCTTTGCCGGGACAGGGAGCTCCTACGAGCAGTACTTC.

Remarks on this clonotype: It may be a read error: a sequence one base away is much more abundant. This rearrangement joins TRBV12-5 to TRBJ1-1; D gene uncertain. The CDR3 runs to 13 residues. V was trimmed by 7 bases and J by 5 bases, leaving 14 bases between them. Germline lookup yields CDR1 LGHNT and CDR2 FRNRAP. This chain's CDR3 is CASVLTDRTEAFF. In nucleotides, the CDR3 is TGTGCTAGTGTCCTGACGGATAGGACTGAAGCTTTCTTT.

CDR3 nucleotide sequence: TGTGCCAGCAGCTATCCAGGGCGGGGGGCTCTCACAGATACGCAGTATTTT. Protein product: CASSYPGRGALTDTQYF. The chain carries TRBV7-9 and TRBJ2-3; 8 nucleotides agree with TRBD2. J lost 2 bases, V lost 4 bases, and 11 bases had no gene match. Germline values: CDR1 SEHNR, CDR2 FQNEAQ (reference sequence). This CDR3 spans 17 amino acids.

This clonotype appeared many times. V usage is TRBV30 and J usage is TRBJ2-5; 10 nucleotides match TRBD1. CDR3 length equals 13 residues. V shed 5 bases, J shed 5 bases, and the junction held 5 bases outside the gene matches. Germline CDR1 GTSNPN, CDR2 SVGIG (reference sequence). CDR3: CAWSDRGWETQYF. CDR3 in DNA: TGTGCCTGGTCGGACAGGGGGTGGGAGACCCAGTACTTC. Based on the CDR3 plus reference TRBV30 and TRBJ2-5, the full variable domain is SQTIHQWPATLVQPVGSPLSLECTVEGTSNPNLYWYRQAAGRGLQLLFYSVGIGQISSEVPQNLSASRPQDRQFILSSKKLLLSDSGFYLCAWSDRGWETQYFGPGTRLLVL.

The CDR3 coding sequence is TGCGCCAGCAGCCAGTCGGCAGGGCGCTCCTACGAGCAGTACTTC. The encoded protein is CASSQSAGRSYEQYF. The gene calls are TRBV4-3 and TRBJ2-7; the D gene is possibly TRBD1 (5 bases). Trimming took off 3 bases at V and 0 bases at J, with 12 bases between the two ends. The germline gives CDR1 LGHNA, CDR2 YSLEER. This CDR3 has 15 amino acids.

This clonotype was found many times. The gene calls are TRBV5-1 and TRBJ2-5; 7 nucleotides line up with TRBD2. Germline trimming cut 0 bases from V and 4 bases from J; bases unmatched to any gene: 6. This CDR3 region has 15 residues. The germline CDR1 and CDR2 sequences are SGHRS and YFSETQ. CDR3 region: CASSLGHGGRETQYF. The CDR3 coding sequence is TGCGCCAGCAGCTTGGGCCACGGGGGGAGAGAGACCCAGTACTTC.

A word on this clonotype: Relative to the germline gene, one junction end is altered; a read error may explain this. This chain connects TRBV29-1 to TRBJ1-2, with 7 bases aligning to TRBD1. The CDR3 runs to 16 residues. The germline CDR1 and CDR2 sequences are SQVTM and ANQGSEA. This CDR3 reads CSVKDLATGAHYGYTF. CDR3 DNA sequence: TGCAGCGTTAAAGATCTAGCCACAGGGGCCCACTATGGCTACACCTTC.

Ten or more counts support this clonotype. The V gene is TRBV6-2 or TRBV6-3, the J gene TRBJ2-4; 8 bases map to TRBD2. The J segment lost 8 bases and the V segment lost 2 bases, leaving 5 bases of the junction unmatched. The CDR3 covers 14 residues. The germline V gene has CDR1 MNHEY and CDR2 SVGEGT. The CDR3 DNA reads as TGTGCCAGCAGTTACGGAGCGGGAGTGGACATTCAGTACTTC. This gives the protein CASSYGAGVDIQYF.

This clonotype was counted only a few times. The genes are TRBV11-2 and TRBJ2-7, with TRBD2 as a possible D gene (5 bases). CDR1 and CDR2 from the germline V gene are SGHAT and FQNNGV. Trimming cost V 5 bases and J 6 bases, with 14 bases left between them. The CDR3 is 13 residues long. The CDR3 is CASSPRGPLEQYF. CDR3 in DNA: TGTGCCAGCAGCCCCCGCGGGCCTCTCGAGCAGTACTTC.

This clonotype came up a few times. This chain links TRBV10-3 with TRBJ2-5; D is undetermined. V was clipped by 3 bases and J by 0 bases, with 11 bases between them. CDR3 length equals 15 residues. CDR1 is ENHRY and CDR2 is SYGVKD in the germline V gene. The DNA for the CDR3 is TGTGCCATCAGTGAACTGGGCGAGTACCAAGAGACCCAGTACTTC. The encoded protein is CAISELGEYQETQYF.

The chain uses TRBV5-6 and TRBJ2-1; 12 nucleotides agree with TRBD1. The CDR3 spans 17 residues. After removal of 3 bases from V and 9 bases from J, the junction contained 13 bases not matched to a gene. CDR1 and CDR2 from the germline V gene are SGHDT and YYEEEE. For the CDR3, the DNA is TGTGCCAGCAGCTCACCGCCGGGACAGGGGGCGCGGAGTGAGCAGTTCTTC. It yields the protein CASSSPPGQGARSEQFF.

This clonotype was found once. This CDR3 reads CSASGSDSGSKSIAYNEQFF. CDR3 nucleotides: TGCAGTGCTAGCGGGTCGGATAGCGGGAGCAAAAGTATCGCCTACAATGAGCAGTTCTTC. V and J are TRBV20-1 and TRBJ2-1; TRBD2 matches 9 bases. The CDR3 sequence is 20 residues long. Losses at the gene ends were 3 bases for V and 2 bases for J; bases not matched to a gene: 20. Germline CDR1 DFQATT, CDR2 SNEGSKA (reference sequence).

The rearrangement uses TRBV6-1 and TRBJ2-3; weak D call: TRBD2 (5 bases). Germline CDR1 reads MNHNS; CDR2 reads SASEGT. Trimming removed 1 base at V and 2 bases at J, with 10 bases between. The CDR3 runs to 15 residues. The CDR3 coding sequence is TGTGCCAGCAGTGAAGACGGGATCCCCACAGATACGCAGTATTTT. Residues: CASSEDGIPTDTQYF.

Details on this clonotype: Without the conserved terminal phenylalanine or tryptophan, this CDR3 likely stems from a read error. The genes are TRBV12-3 or TRBV12-4 and TRBJ2-7; no clear D. V lost 5 bases, J lost 0 bases, and 11 bases lay in between. This CDR3 has 14 amino acids. CDR3 in DNA: TGTGCCAGCAGTAACTTGGTGAACTCCTACGAGCAGTACCTC. Its protein product is CASSNLVNSYEQYL.

About this clonotype itself: This may be a read error: a much more frequent sequence differs by one nucleotide. It is likely a read error, because the conserved phenylalanine at the end of the CDR3 is missing. CDR3 DNA: TGTGCCAGTAGTGGGGCGATCCAAGAGACCCAGTACCTC. This gives the protein CASSGAIQETQYL. The gene calls are TRBV19 and TRBJ2-5, with D tentatively TRBD1 (5 bases). This CDR3 is built from 13 residues. Germline V lookup: CDR1 LNHDA, CDR2 SQIVND (reference sequence). The V and J ends lost 5 bases and 1 base respectively, with 8 bases between them.

This clonotype was observed at least ten times. The chain carries TRBV30 and TRBJ2-5; no firm D call. Germline V CDR1 and CDR2: GTSNPN, SVGIG (reference sequence). The CDR3 has 15 residues. Trimming left V 0 bases short and J 3 bases short, with 14 bases between. CDR3 nucleotide sequence: TGTGCCTGGAGTGTAAGTGGACGGTCTGAAGAGACCCAGTACTTC. Translated: CAWSVSGRSEETQYF.

This clonotype has just a few counts. The CDR3 region is CASSEDGTVFYEQYF. CDR3 coding DNA: TGTGCCAGCAGTGAAGACGGGACGGTGTTCTACGAGCAGTACTTC. The chain employs TRBV6-1 and TRBJ2-7; D assignment may be TRBD1 or TRBD2 (5 bases each). Trimming stripped 1 base from V and 3 bases from J, with 13 bases between. Germline CDR1 reads MNHNS; CDR2 reads SASEGT. This CDR3 contains 15 residues.

This clonotype was observed many times. This sequence joins TRBV4-1 and TRBJ1-1, with D uncertain. Germline V CDR1 and CDR2: MGHRA, YSYEKL. The CDR3 loop spans 14 amino acids. With 2 bases removed from V and 4 bases from J, the gap between germline ends came to 11 bases. This CDR3 reads CASSQNRLGTEAFF. The CDR3 DNA reads as TGCGCCAGCAGCCAAAATAGGTTGGGCACTGAAGCTTTCTTT.

This clonotype was seen only a few times. This chain uses TRBV29-1 with TRBJ2-7, with D perhaps matching TRBD1 (6 bases). This CDR3 has 14 amino acids. The germline V gene has CDR1 SQVTM and CDR2 ANQGSEA. The V end lost 6 bases, the J end lost 0 bases, and 15 bases lay between the germline ends. The CDR3 sequence: CSVADRLTSYEQYF. The DNA of the CDR3 is TGCAGCGTAGCTGACAGGCTGACCTCCTACGAGCAGTACTTC.